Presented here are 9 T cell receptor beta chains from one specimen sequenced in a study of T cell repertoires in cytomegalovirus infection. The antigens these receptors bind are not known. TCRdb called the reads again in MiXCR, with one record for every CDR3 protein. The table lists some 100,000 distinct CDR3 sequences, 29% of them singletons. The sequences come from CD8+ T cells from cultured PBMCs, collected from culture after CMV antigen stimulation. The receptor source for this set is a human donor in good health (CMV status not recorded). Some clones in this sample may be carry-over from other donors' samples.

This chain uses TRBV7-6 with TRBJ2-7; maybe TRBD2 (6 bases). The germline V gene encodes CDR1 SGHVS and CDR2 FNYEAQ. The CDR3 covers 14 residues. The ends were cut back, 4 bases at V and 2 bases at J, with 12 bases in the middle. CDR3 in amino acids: CASSSGTGAYEQYF. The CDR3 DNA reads TGTGCCAGCAGCTCCGGGACGGGAGCCTACGAGCAGTACTTC.

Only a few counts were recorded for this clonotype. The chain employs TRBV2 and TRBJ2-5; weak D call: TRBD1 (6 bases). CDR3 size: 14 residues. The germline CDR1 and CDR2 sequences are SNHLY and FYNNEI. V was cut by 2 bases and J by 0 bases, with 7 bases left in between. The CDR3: CASSENRDQETQYF. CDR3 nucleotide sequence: TGTGCCAGCAGTGAAAACAGGGACCAAGAGACCCAGTACTTC.

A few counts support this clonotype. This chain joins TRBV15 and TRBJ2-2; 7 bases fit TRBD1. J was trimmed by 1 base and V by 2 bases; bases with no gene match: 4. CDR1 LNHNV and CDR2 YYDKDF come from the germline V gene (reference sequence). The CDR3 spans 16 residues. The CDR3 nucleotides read TGTGCCACCAGCAGATACGGGACAGAGAACACCGGGGAGCTGTTTTTT. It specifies CATSRYGTENTGELFF.

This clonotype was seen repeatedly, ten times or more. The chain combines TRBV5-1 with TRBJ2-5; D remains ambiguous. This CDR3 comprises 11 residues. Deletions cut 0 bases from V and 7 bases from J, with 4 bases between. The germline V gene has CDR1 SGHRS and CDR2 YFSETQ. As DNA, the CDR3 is TGCGCCAGCAGCTTGGAGGGGACCCAGTACTTC. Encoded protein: CASSLEGTQYF.

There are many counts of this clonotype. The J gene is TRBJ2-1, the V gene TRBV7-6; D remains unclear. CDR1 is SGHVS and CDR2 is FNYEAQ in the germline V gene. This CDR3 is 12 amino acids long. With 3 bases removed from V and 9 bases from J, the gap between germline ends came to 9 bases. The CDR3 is CASSFQPSEQFF. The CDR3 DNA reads TGTGCCAGCAGCTTCCAACCCAGTGAGCAGTTCTTC.

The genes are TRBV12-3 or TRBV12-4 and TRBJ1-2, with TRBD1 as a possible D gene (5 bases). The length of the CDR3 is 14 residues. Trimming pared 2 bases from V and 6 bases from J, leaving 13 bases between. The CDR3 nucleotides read TGTGCCAGCAGTTTATCGGGGGGTTATGATGGCTACACCTTC. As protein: CASSLSGGYDGYTF.

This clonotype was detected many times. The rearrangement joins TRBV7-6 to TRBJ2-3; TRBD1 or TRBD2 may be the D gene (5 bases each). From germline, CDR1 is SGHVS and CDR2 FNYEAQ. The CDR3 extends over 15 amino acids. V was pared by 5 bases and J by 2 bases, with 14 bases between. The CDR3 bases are TGTGCCAGCAGCCAATCGGGTGGGACCACAGATACGCAGTATTTT. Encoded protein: CASSQSGGTTDTQYF.

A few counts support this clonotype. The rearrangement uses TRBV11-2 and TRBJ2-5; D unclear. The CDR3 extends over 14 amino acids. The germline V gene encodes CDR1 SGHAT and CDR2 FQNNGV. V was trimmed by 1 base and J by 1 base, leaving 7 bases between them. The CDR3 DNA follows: TGTGCCAGCAGCTTAGTCGGTTTCCAAGAGACCCAGTACTTC. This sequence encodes CASSLVGFQETQYF.

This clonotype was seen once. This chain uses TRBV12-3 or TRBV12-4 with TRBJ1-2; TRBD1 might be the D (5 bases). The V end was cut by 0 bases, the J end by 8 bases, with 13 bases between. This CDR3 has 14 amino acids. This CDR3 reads CASSLALGGLGYTF. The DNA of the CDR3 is TGTGCCAGCAGTTTAGCGCTGGGGGGATTGGGCTACACCTTC.